This T cell receptor beta chain was recovered during a study of blood T cell repertoires in COVID-19. Study overall: The United States, Italy and Spain provided the acute and convalescent COVID-19 samples.

Original data processing: How many nucleated cells were present was estimated from reference gene primer amplification. Libraries were prepared by immunoSEQ multiplex PCR; TCRdb keeps only in-frame clonotypes and omits some of them. D and trimming come from the DNA, and the V and J calls and clone size come from that table. The table includes around 170,000 clones, about 91% detected once. This clonotype was sampled from a woman under 40 with acute or convalescent COVID-19. Material for sequencing was peripheral blood.

Here the CDR3 reads CASSAGTGFNEQFF. CDR3 DNA sequence: TGTGCCAGCAGCGCCGGGACAGGATTCAATGAGCAGTTCTTC. This sequence joins TRBV9 and TRBJ2-1; 8 positions agree with TRBD1. The CDR3 totals 14 residues. V was pared by 3 bases and J by 6 bases, with 5 bases of the junction left unmatched. Germline-derived CDR1 and CDR2 are SGDLS and YYNGEE.